This T cell receptor (beta chain) was sequenced in a study of CD8+CD57+ T cells in acquired aplastic anemia. Sequencing involved patients with CD8+CD57+ cell expansion previously shown by flow cytometry. TCR beta VDJ combinations and CDR3 sequences were profiled from genomic DNA. One entry per CDR3 protein, called by TCRdb with MiXCR from the reads. The sample shows some 120,000 distinct CDR3 sequences, approximately 41% of them seen only once. The junction had 6 bases not matched to a gene; V was cut back by 5 bases and J by 2 bases. The CDR3 has 14 amino acids. CDR1 and CDR2 from the germline V gene are DFQATT and SNEGSKA (reference sequence).

This chain links TRBV20-1 with TRBJ1-5; TRBD1 agrees at 7 bases. Specimen: sorted CD4+, CD8+, or CD8+CD57+ T cells (not recorded which) from PBMCs. The source of this sequence is a human donor with aplastic anemia. The CDR3 DNA sequence: TGCAGTGCTCAGAACGGACAGGGCAATCAGCCCCAGCATTTT. As protein: CSAQNGQGNQPQHF.